These 30 T cell receptor beta chains share one sample of origin, sequenced in a study of siplizumab effects on memory and regulatory T cells. Generated by immunoSEQ multiplex PCR, the TCRdb table keeps only in-frame clones and is missing some. The profile shows over 100,000 clones, approximately 90% of them singletons. Sequencing used CD4+ T cells sorted from blood. Receptors originate from a human donor in good health.

This chain uses TRBV4-1 with TRBJ1-4; 7 nucleotides match TRBD1. Germline V gene sequence: CDR1 MGHRA, CDR2 YSYEKL. V lost 4 bases to trimming and J lost 4 bases; unmatched junction nucleotides: 0. CDR3 length: 13 amino acids. The DNA for the CDR3 is TGCGCCAGCAGCCGACAGGGTAATGAAAAACTGTTTTTT. Protein sequence: CASSRQGNEKLFF.

The chain couples TRBV10-3 to TRBJ1-4, with D perhaps matching TRBD1 (5 bases). V lost 6 bases to trimming and J lost 11 bases, with 19 bases between them. This CDR3 spans 14 amino acids. Germline assignment: CDR1 ENHRY and CDR2 SYGVKD. The chain's CDR3 is CAISRGAGNGKLFF. The CDR3 DNA sequence: TGTGCCATCAGCCGAGGGGCGGGGAACGGGAAACTGTTTTTT.

The chain links TRBV27 to TRBJ2-7, with D perhaps matching TRBD1 (6 bases). The germline V gene encodes CDR1 MNHEY and CDR2 SMNVEV (reference sequence). V was clipped by 6 bases and J by 2 bases, with 14 bases between them. The CDR3 contains 14 residues. The CDR3 loop is CASSRTGHAYEQYF. The CDR3, as DNA: TGTGCCAGCAGCCGCACAGGGCACGCCTACGAGCAGTACTTC.

This chain uses TRBV27 with TRBJ2-3; TRBD2 matches 7 bases. This CDR3 spans 14 amino acids. Germline loops: CDR1 MNHEY, CDR2 SMNVEV (reference sequence). The V gene end was trimmed by 6 bases and the J gene end by 0 bases; junction bases not matched to a gene: 3. CDR3: CASRSGGSTDTQYF. CDR3 DNA: TGTGCCAGCAGATCCGGGGGGAGCACAGATACGCAGTATTTT.

V gene TRBV6-6 combines with J gene TRBJ2-7, with D possibly TRBD2 on 5 matching bases. V was shortened by 7 bases and J by 1 base, with 11 bases between the two germline ends. Germline V lookup: CDR1 MNHNY, CDR2 SVGAGI (reference sequence). This CDR3 has 13 residues. CDR3 protein: CASNTGVSYEQYF. For the CDR3, the DNA is TGTGCCAGCAACACCGGGGTTTCCTACGAGCAGTACTTC.

The CDR3 here is CASSTPVRGSDTF. Written as DNA, the CDR3 is TGTGCCAGCAGTACTCCCGTCAGGGGATCTGACACCTTC. This chain uses TRBV5-8 with TRBJ1-2, with a weak D call TRBD1 (6 bases). The CDR3 spans 13 residues. Trimming took off 5 bases at V and 12 bases at J, with 20 bases between the two ends. Germline V gene sequence: CDR1 SGHTS, CDR2 YDEGEE.

This clone was observed once. The rearrangement uses TRBV5-1 and TRBJ2-5; 7 bases align to TRBD2. V lost 2 bases to trimming and J lost 1 base; unmatched junction nucleotides: 5. Looked up from germline, CDR1 is SGHRS and CDR2 is YFSETQ. The CDR3 has 15 residues. The CDR3 sequence: CASSLGPSGQETQYF. DNA of the CDR3: TGCGCCAGCAGCTTAGGTCCTAGCGGCCAAGAGACCCAGTACTTC. The full variable domain, with the rest looked up from reference TRBV5-1 and TRBJ2-5, is KAGVTQTPRYLIKTRGQQVTLSCSPISGHRSVSWYQQTPGQGLQFLFEYFSETQRNKGNFPGRFSGRQFSNSRSEMNVSTLELGDSALYLCASSLGPSGQETQYFGPGTRLLVL.

This chain uses TRBV5-1 with TRBJ2-1, with D possibly being TRBD2 (5 bases). The CDR3 length is 16 residues. Trimming pared 3 bases from V and 7 bases from J, leaving 20 bases between. Germline-derived CDR1 and CDR2 are SGHRS and YFSETQ. This chain's CDR3 is CASSSKDYPPNNEQFF. DNA for the CDR3: TGCGCCAGCAGCTCCAAAGACTACCCCCCGAATAATGAGCAGTTCTTC. Full variable domain (outside the CDR3, taken from reference TRBV5-1 and TRBJ2-1): KAGVTQTPRYLIKTRGQQVTLSCSPISGHRSVSWYQQTPGQGLQFLFEYFSETQRNKGNFPGRFSGRQFSNSRSEMNVSTLELGDSALYLCASSSKDYPPNNEQFFGPGTRLTVL.

The chain recombines TRBV5-4 with TRBJ2-5, with 8 bases lining up with TRBD2. Germline values: CDR1 SGHNT, CDR2 YYREEE (reference sequence). There are 14 residues in the CDR3. V was pared by 1 base and J by 5 bases, with 4 bases of the junction left unmatched. The CDR3 sequence: CASSLLTSEETQYF. The CDR3 bases are TGTGCCAGCAGCTTGCTGACTAGCGAGGAGACCCAGTACTTC.

The chain is built from TRBV5-4 and TRBJ2-1, with 7 bases lining up with TRBD1. The V and J ends lost 4 bases and 5 bases, in that order; junction bases with no gene match: 3. This CDR3 has 13 residues. CDR1 SGHNT and CDR2 YYREEE come from the germline V gene (reference sequence). The DNA for the CDR3 is TGTGCCAGCAGCCGGACAGGCGACAATGAGCAGTTCTTC. Protein: CASSRTGDNEQFF.

This rearrangement joins TRBV7-6 to TRBJ2-7; 7 bases fit TRBD2. This CDR3 has 16 amino acids. V lost 2 bases to trimming and J lost 6 bases; unmatched junction nucleotides: 13. CDR1 and CDR2 from the germline V gene are SGHVS and FNYEAQ. The CDR3 spells CASSLRGSVLSGEQYF. Written as DNA, the CDR3 is TGTGCCAGCAGCTTACGCGGGAGTGTATTGTCGGGCGAGCAGTACTTC. Based on the CDR3 plus reference TRBV7-6 and TRBJ2-7, the full variable domain is GAGVSQSPRYKVTKRGQDVALRCDPISGHVSLYWYRQALGQGPEFLTYFNYEAQQDKSGLPNDRFSAERPEGSISTLTIQRTEQRDSAMYRCASSLRGSVLSGEQYFGPGTRLTVT.

The chain combines TRBV9 with TRBJ2-6; 8 positions agree with TRBD1. V shed 9 bases, J shed 0 bases, and the junction held 5 bases outside the gene matches. This CDR3 is 15 amino acids long. Germline CDR1 reads SGDLS; CDR2 reads YYNGEE. The CDR3 coding sequence is TGTGCCACCGGACAGGGCAACTCTGGGGCCAACGTCCTGACTTTC. It codes for CATGQGNSGANVLTF.

The V and J genes are TRBV7-8 and TRBJ1-1, with 7 bases matching TRBD1. The trim removed 5 bases at V and 4 bases at J, leaving 16 bases unmatched. The CDR3 spans 17 residues. The germline CDR1 and CDR2 sequences are SGHVS and FQNEAQ. The CDR3: CASSMTGLLRGGTEAFF. The CDR3 DNA is TGTGCCAGCAGCATGACAGGGTTACTAAGGGGCGGCACTGAAGCTTTCTTT.

This chain links TRBV18 with TRBJ2-3; D uncertain. The CDR3 totals 15 residues. Germline V gene data show CDR1 as KGHSH and CDR2 as LQKENI. V was clipped by 1 base and J by 0 bases, with 8 bases between them. CDR3: CASSPLASSTDTQYF. CDR3 bases: TGTGCCAGCTCACCACTAGCCTCTAGCACAGATACGCAGTATTTT.

The CDR3 is CASSQLAGWDTGELFF. Written as DNA, the CDR3 is TGTGCCAGCAGCCAACTAGCGGGATGGGACACCGGGGAGCTGTTTTTT. The chain links TRBV5-8 to TRBJ2-2, with 10 positions matching TRBD2. CDR1 and CDR2 (germline): SGHTS, YDEGEE. The junction had 6 bases not matched to a gene; V was cut back by 4 bases and J by 3 bases. There are 16 residues in the CDR3.

The gene calls are TRBV20-1 and TRBJ2-1; D is unresolved. The CDR3 runs to 11 residues. Germline CDR1 reads DFQATT; CDR2 reads SNEGSKA (reference sequence). Between the trimmed V and J ends, which lost 3 bases and 6 bases, there was a span of 6 bases. CDR3 nucleotides: TGCAGTGCTAGGGGTGCCAATGAGCAGTTCTTC. Protein product: CSARGANEQFF.

V usage is TRBV11-3 and J usage is TRBJ2-1, with 8 bases lining up with TRBD2. This CDR3 spans 14 amino acids. V trimming: 3 bases; J trimming: 9 bases; junction bases outside the gene matches: 7. Germline lookup yields CDR1 SGHNT and CDR2 YENEEA. The CDR3 protein is CASSFGGRTGEQFF. In nucleotides, the CDR3 is TGTGCCAGCAGCTTTGGCGGGAGGACCGGTGAGCAGTTCTTC.

This chain connects TRBV28 to TRBJ2-1; weak D call: TRBD2 (5 bases). This CDR3 has 16 residues. Germline V gives CDR1 MDHEN, CDR2 SYDVKM. The V and J ends lost 0 bases and 0 bases respectively, with 9 bases between them. The DNA of the CDR3 is TGTGCCAGCAGTTTATGGGACTTGAGCTCCTACAATGAGCAGTTCTTC. Translating gives CASSLWDLSSYNEQFF.

The V call is TRBV19, the J call TRBJ1-1; maybe TRBD1 (5 bases). CDR3 length: 13 residues. Germline CDR1 reads LNHDA; CDR2 reads SQIVND (reference sequence). Between the trimmed V and J ends, which lost 5 bases and 1 base, there was a span of 8 bases. In DNA, the CDR3 is TGTGCCAGTAGTCCAGGGTGGAACACTGAAGCTTTCTTT. Its protein product is CASSPGWNTEAFF.

This chain joins TRBV7-3 and TRBJ2-6, with D unresolved. The germline V gene encodes CDR1 SGHTA and CDR2 FQGTGA. The CDR3 is made up of 14 amino acids. V gave up 5 bases and J gave up 1 base, with 6 bases separating them. The DNA for the CDR3 is TGTGCCAGCAGCCTACAGTCTGGGGCCAACGTCCTGACTTTC. Residues: CASSLQSGANVLTF.

The chain joins TRBV5-6 to TRBJ2-1, with 10 bases aligning to TRBD2. CDR1 is SGHDT and CDR2 is YYEEEE in the germline V gene. J gave up 8 bases and V 4 bases, and 15 bases lay outside the gene matches. The CDR3 runs to 17 residues. The CDR3 here is CASSRPGTSVKVHEQFF. Written as DNA, the CDR3 is TGTGCCAGCAGCCGCCCCGGGACTAGCGTAAAGGTACATGAGCAGTTCTTC.

The chain is built from TRBV4-1 and TRBJ2-2; 9 bases line up with TRBD2. Unmatched junction bases numbered 6, after V lost 3 bases and J lost 4 bases. The CDR3 has 16 amino acids. Germline V gives CDR1 MGHRA, CDR2 YSYEKL. The DNA of the CDR3 is TGCGCCAGCAGCCATCGGCGGGAGGGCCGCACCGGGGAGCTGTTTTTT. It translates to CASSHRREGRTGELFF.

The chain recombines TRBV7-3 with TRBJ1-1; D ambiguous. The V end lost 3 bases, the J end lost 5 bases, and 13 bases lay between the germline ends. In germline, CDR1 is SGHTA, CDR2 FQGTGA. CDR3 length: 14 residues. In DNA form, the CDR3 reads TGTGCCAGCAGCTTTGATATCCGGGGTACTGAAGCTTTCTTT. It is translated as CASSFDIRGTEAFF.

A few counts support this clone. The junction and the germline gene differ at one end; a read error may be behind it. This chain links TRBV28 with TRBJ1-2; TRBD1 is a possible D gene (5 bases). The CDR3 totals 11 residues. Looked up from germline, CDR1 is MDHEN and CDR2 is SYDVKM. CDR3 region: CASSSGDLGSF. The CDR3 coding sequence is TGTGCCAGCAGTTCGGGGGACCTCGGATCCTTC.

This clone was found a few times. The chain uses TRBV30 and TRBJ2-7, with 10 positions matching TRBD1. The CDR3 consists of 15 residues. Germline CDR1 and CDR2: GTSNPN and SVGIG (reference sequence). V trimming: 1 base; J trimming: 2 bases; junction bases outside the gene matches: 5. CDR3 region: CAWSAQTGGPYEQYF. The CDR3 DNA reads as TGTGCCTGGAGTGCCCAGACAGGGGGCCCCTACGAGCAGTACTTC. Variable domain in full (rest from reference TRBV30 and TRBJ2-7): SQTIHQWPATLVQPVGSPLSLECTVEGTSNPNLYWYRQAAGRGLQLLFYSVGIGQISSEVPQNLSASRPQDRQFILSSKKLLLSDSGFYLCAWSAQTGGPYEQYFGPGTRLTVT.

V gene TRBV23-1 combines with J gene TRBJ2-5, with D maybe TRBD2 (7 bases). TRBV23-1 is known as an ORF, though its function is uncertain. V shed 9 bases and J shed 7 bases, with 15 bases lying between them. This CDR3 spans 12 amino acids. This CDR3 is CARGGGDLTQYF. DNA of the CDR3: TGCGCCAGAGGGGGGGGCGATCTGACCCAGTACTTC.

The gene calls are TRBV29-1 and TRBJ2-5; D possibly corresponds to TRBD1 (6 bases). The CDR3 sequence is 14 residues long. Deletions cut 7 bases from V and 6 bases from J, with 21 bases between. Germline CDR1 is SQVTM and CDR2 is ANQGSEA. CDR3 region: CSDKSGANSQTQYF. CDR3 DNA sequence: TGCAGCGATAAGTCAGGGGCCAATAGCCAGACCCAGTACTTC. Complete variable domain (other parts from reference TRBV29-1 and TRBJ2-5): SAVISQKPSRDICQRGTSLTIQCQVDSQVTMMFWYRQQPGQSLTLIATANQGSEATYESGFVIDKFPISRPNLTFSTLTVSNMSPEDSSIYLCSDKSGANSQTQYFGPGTRLLVL.

The chain uses TRBV7-6 and TRBJ2-1; 11 bases align to TRBD2. V was pared by 1 base and J by 8 bases, with 7 bases of the junction left unmatched. Germline CDR1 and CDR2: SGHVS and FNYEAQ. The CDR3 runs to 16 residues. The CDR3 sequence: CASSLGTSGSSHEQFF. As DNA, the CDR3 is TGTGCCAGCAGCTTAGGCACTAGCGGGAGCAGCCATGAGCAGTTCTTC. Drawing the rest from reference TRBV7-6 and TRBJ2-1, the complete variable domain is GAGVSQSPRYKVTKRGQDVALRCDPISGHVSLYWYRQALGQGPEFLTYFNYEAQQDKSGLPNDRFSAERPEGSISTLTIQRTEQRDSAMYRCASSLGTSGSSHEQFFGPGTRLTVL.

This chain links TRBV28 with TRBJ1-2; D remains unclear. The germline V and J ends were trimmed by 5 bases and 0 bases, with 7 bases remaining between them. CDR1 and CDR2 (germline): MDHEN, SYDVKM. CDR3 length equals 13 residues. CDR3 residues: CASSIKTNYGYTF. CDR3 DNA sequence: TGTGCCAGCAGTATCAAGACTAACTATGGCTACACCTTC.

The gene calls are TRBV7-3 and TRBJ2-7; TRBD1 might be the D (5 bases). The CDR3 runs to 15 residues. Trimming stripped 4 bases from V and 2 bases from J, with 15 bases between. Germline loops: CDR1 SGHTA, CDR2 FQGTGA. In DNA, the CDR3 is TGTGCCAGCAGCTCAATCGCGACAGCCCCCTACGAGCAGTACTTC. Amino acids: CASSSIATAPYEQYF. The variable domain in full, completed from reference TRBV7-3 and TRBJ2-7, reads GAGVSQTPSNKVTEKGKYVELRCDPISGHTALYWYRQSLGQGPEFLIYFQGTGAADDSGLPNDRFFAVRPEGSVSTLKIQRTERGDSAVYLCASSSIATAPYEQYFGPGTRLTVT.